Shown below are 18 T cell receptor beta chains from a single sample sequenced in a study of T-cell reconstitution after alpha-beta-depleted transplantation in children. Preparation of the TCRbeta library was carried out with unique molecular identifiers. TCRdb recomputed calls from the PCR reads with MiXCR, one row per CDR3 protein. The sample has about 490,000 distinct CDR3 sequences; roughly a tenth are singletons. The material sequenced was PBMCs, taken before TCRalphabeta/CD19-depleted stem cell transplant. These receptors all come from a child aged 2 to 15 with inherited bone marrow failure, due to receive a stem cell transplant.

The table lists this clonotype with many counts. V and J are TRBV5-6 and TRBJ2-7; TRBD2 agrees at 11 bases. The V gene's germline CDR1 is SGHDT and CDR2 YYEEEE. The CDR3 extends over 18 amino acids. V trimming: 4 bases; J trimming: 5 bases; junction bases outside the gene matches: 17. The chain's CDR3 is CASSRKARSGRVLDEQYF. The CDR3 DNA sequence: TGTGCCAGCAGCCGGAAGGCCCGTAGCGGGAGGGTCCTGGACGAGCAGTACTTC.

This clonotype was recorded at least ten times. The V call is TRBV20-1, the J call TRBJ2-1; D is unclear. V lost 6 bases and J lost 0, with 21 bases in between. The CDR3 covers 17 residues. The germline V gene has CDR1 DFQATT and CDR2 SNEGSKA (reference sequence). The DNA for the CDR3 is TGCAGTGCGAAGGGTCGGAGCCGAATCCGCTCCTACAATGAGCAGTTCTTC. As protein: CSAKGRSRIRSYNEQFF.

There are many counts of this clonotype. The V call is TRBV5-1, the J call TRBJ1-2; 7 bases map to TRBD1. Germline V gene data show CDR1 as SGHRS and CDR2 as YFSETQ. This CDR3 is built from 14 residues. J lost 8 bases, V lost 0 bases, and 7 bases had no gene match. Here the CDR3 reads CASSLGQGTGGYTF. The CDR3 bases are TGCGCCAGCAGCTTGGGACAGGGCACAGGCGGCTACACCTTC. Full variable domain (rest looked up from reference TRBV5-1 and TRBJ1-2): KAGVTQTPRYLIKTRGQQVTLSCSPISGHRSVSWYQQTPGQGLQFLFEYFSETQRNKGNFPGRFSGRQFSNSRSEMNVSTLELGDSALYLCASSLGQGTGGYTFGSGTRLTVV.

There are a few counts of this clonotype. This chain links TRBV19 with TRBJ2-2, with a possible D match to TRBD2 (5 bases). Germline V gene data show CDR1 as LNHDA and CDR2 as SQIVND (reference sequence). V dropped 3 bases and J dropped 3 bases, with 14 bases sitting between them. The CDR3 length is 16 residues. The CDR3 sequence is CASSIRLTRHTGELFF. DNA for the CDR3: TGTGCCAGTAGTATTCGCCTCACTAGGCACACCGGGGAGCTGTTTTTT.

This clonotype came up many times. The genes are TRBV4-3 and TRBJ1-4; the D gene is possibly TRBD1 (5 bases). CDR1 and CDR2 from the germline V gene are LGHNA and YSLEER. V lost 4 bases to trimming and J lost 4 bases, with 13 bases between them. The CDR3 is 15 residues long. Written as DNA, the CDR3 is TGCGCCAGCAGCCCGCGTGACAGACATAATGAAAAACTGTTTTTT. Translating it yields CASSPRDRHNEKLFF.

This clonotype was found a few times. This chain uses TRBV28 with TRBJ2-7, with 9 bases aligning to TRBD2. The CDR3 is made up of 14 amino acids. J was trimmed by 2 bases and V by 6 bases; bases with no gene match: 5. Germline values: CDR1 MDHEN, CDR2 SYDVKM. As DNA, the CDR3 is TGTGCCAGCAGCTCCAGACTAGCGGCCTACGAGCAGTACTTC. Translating gives CASSSRLAAYEQYF.

This chain uses TRBV20-1 with TRBJ2-1; 9 positions agree with TRBD2. Trimming took 0 bases from V and 3 from J; bases not matched to a gene: 3. Germline V lookup: CDR1 DFQATT, CDR2 SNEGSKA (reference sequence). CDR3 size: 15 residues. The CDR3 nucleotides read TGCAGTGCTAGAGATGTTAGCGGGAGCTACAATGAGCAGTTCTTC. The encoded protein is CSARDVSGSYNEQFF.

A note on this clonotype: Compared with germline, one end of the junction differs, possibly owing to a read error. The chain employs TRBV7-2 and TRBJ2-3; D is possibly TRBD1 (6 bases). Germline V lookup: CDR1 SGHTA, CDR2 FQGNSA. This CDR3 is 14 amino acids long. CDR3 DNA sequence: TGTGCCAGCAGCCTGGCCGGGGACACATATACGCAGTATTTT. Amino acids: CASSLAGDTYTQYF. Looking up the rest from reference TRBV7-2 and TRBJ2-3 gives the full variable domain: GAGVSQSPSNKVTEKGKDVELRCDPISGHTALYWYRQSLGQGLEFLIYFQGNSAPDKSGLPSDRFSAERTGGSVSTLTIQRTQQEDSAVYLCASSLAGDTYTQYFGPGTRLTVL.

This clonotype has a count of ten or more. The genes are TRBV5-6 and TRBJ2-3; TRBD1 aligns across 11 bases. V shed 3 bases and J 3 bases; nucleotides not matched to a gene: 6. This CDR3 comprises 16 residues. Germline CDR1 reads SGHDT; CDR2 reads YYEEEE. The CDR3 coding sequence is TGTGCCAGCAGCTGGTCCGGGACAGGGGGAACAGATACGCAGTATTTT. This encodes CASSWSGTGGTDTQYF.

This clonotype has at least ten counts. The rearrangement links TRBV20-1 to TRBJ1-5; D call uncertain. Looked up from germline, CDR1 is DFQATT and CDR2 is SNEGSKA (reference sequence). V gave up 6 bases and J gave up 0 bases, with 9 bases separating them. This CDR3 spans 13 amino acids. Here the CDR3 reads CSALAVSNQPQHF. Written as DNA, the CDR3 is TGCAGTGCCCTTGCTGTTAGCAATCAGCCCCAGCATTTT.

This clonotype was observed many times. The CDR3 loop reads CASSFSLGQRGNEKLFF. For the CDR3, the DNA is TGTGCCAGCAGCTTCTCCCTTGGACAGCGAGGCAATGAAAAACTGTTTTTT. The rearrangement joins TRBV11-2 to TRBJ1-4; the D gene is possibly TRBD1 (6 bases). The CDR3 runs to 17 residues. V shed 3 bases and J shed 5 bases, with 19 bases lying between them. Germline V gives CDR1 SGHAT, CDR2 FQNNGV.

This clonotype occurred many times. V gene TRBV27 combines with J gene TRBJ2-7; D may be TRBD2 (5 bases). V was shortened by 2 bases and J by 3 bases, with 11 bases between the two germline ends. The CDR3 covers 14 residues. Germline CDR1 is MNHEY and CDR2 is SMNVEV (reference sequence). CDR3 nucleotides: TGTGCCAGCAGTTTAGGACCCCGGGGCTACGAGCAGTACTTC. It encodes CASSLGPRGYEQYF.

This clonotype appeared many times. The rearrangement links TRBV4-3 to TRBJ1-1, with D uncertain. V shed 4 bases and J shed 4 bases, with 10 bases lying between them. There are 13 residues in the CDR3. Germline V CDR1 and CDR2: LGHNA, YSLEER. Written as DNA, the CDR3 is TGCGCCAGCAGCCCTGGACTTCCCACTGAAGCTTTCTTT. Translation: CASSPGLPTEAFF.

This clonotype occurred many times. This chain connects TRBV30 to TRBJ1-6, with a weak D call TRBD1 (5 bases). Germline V gene sequence: CDR1 GTSNPN, CDR2 SVGIG (reference sequence). The CDR3 sequence is 11 residues long. The V and J ends lost 7 bases and 5 bases respectively, with 6 bases between them. The CDR3 sequence: CALTDNSPLHF. In nucleotides, the CDR3 is TGTGCCTTGACAGATAATTCACCCCTCCACTTT. Using reference TRBV30 and TRBJ1-6 for the parts outside the CDR3, the full variable domain is SQTIHQWPATLVQPVGSPLSLECTVEGTSNPNLYWYRQAAGRGLQLLFYSVGIGQISSEVPQNLSASRPQDRQFILSSKKLLLSDSGFYLCALTDNSPLHFGNGTRLTVT.

This clonotype was counted ten times or more. The rearrangement joins TRBV4-1 to TRBJ2-5, with unresolved D. CDR3 size: 13 residues. The germline V gene has CDR1 MGHRA and CDR2 YSYEKL. V was cut by 2 bases and J by 1 base, with 5 bases left in between. CDR3 DNA: TGCGCCAGCAGCCAATGGATCCAAGAGACCCAGTACTTC. Encoded protein: CASSQWIQETQYF.

The table lists this clonotype with many counts. V gene TRBV24-1 combines with J gene TRBJ1-6; 7 nucleotides align to TRBD1. V lost 8 bases and J lost 7; bases outside the gene matches: 4. This CDR3 has 13 amino acids. CDR1 and CDR2 (germline): KGHDR, SFDVKD. In nucleotides, the CDR3 is TGTGCCACCACGGGACAGATAAATTCACCCCTCCACTTT. It yields the protein CATTGQINSPLHF.

The sample holds many counts of this clonotype. The J gene is TRBJ1-1, the V gene TRBV4-1; D remains ambiguous. CDR1 and CDR2 (germline): MGHRA, YSYEKL. The CDR3 is made up of 13 amino acids. Trimming took 3 bases from V and 0 from J, leaving 5 bases between them. The CDR3 loop reads CASSHHMNTEAFF. The CDR3 bases are TGCGCCAGCAGCCACCACATGAACACTGAAGCTTTCTTT.

There are many counts of this clonotype. The gene calls are TRBV4-3 and TRBJ2-3, with TRBD2 matching 10 bases. Germline CDR1 is LGHNA and CDR2 is YSLEER. V lost 1 base and J lost 6; bases outside the gene matches: 7. CDR3 length: 16 amino acids. CDR3 protein: CASSQGLAGVSDTQYF. CDR3 bases: TGCGCCAGCAGCCAAGGTCTAGCGGGAGTATCTGATACGCAGTATTTT.